Below are 12 T cell receptor beta chains sequenced from a single sample in a study of blood T cell repertoires in COVID-19. Sequencing was performed with immunoSEQ multiplex PCR; in TCRdb, only in-frame clones are kept and a portion is missing. This repertoire shows 54,000 or so clones, roughly four fifths found once; its top ten account for about 2%. The sequencing input was peripheral blood. Receptor source: a woman aged 60-75 years with acute or convalescent COVID-19.

The chain has TRBV27 and TRBJ1-1, with D possibly TRBD1 on 5 matching bases. Trimming took 6 bases from V and 5 from J, leaving 16 bases between them. There are 14 residues in the CDR3. Germline CDR1 reads MNHEY; CDR2 reads SMNVEV (reference sequence). CDR3 sequence (DNA): TGTGCCAGCAGGCTCGGGGGTGGTTCTACTGAAGCTTTCTTT. Translating gives CASRLGGGSTEAFF.

J is TRBJ1-4 and V is TRBV24-1; tentative D call: TRBD1 (5 bases). The CDR3 has 15 residues. V lost 8 bases and J 3 bases, leaving 15 bases between the germline ends. Germline V gene data show CDR1 as KGHDR and CDR2 as SFDVKD. DNA for the CDR3: TGTGCCACCACTCCAATGGGGGGTCCTAATGAAAAACTGTTTTTT. Its translation is CATTPMGGPNEKLFF.

The chain recombines TRBV21-1 with TRBJ1-4. TRBV21-1 is a pseudogene locus. This CDR3 has 17 amino acids. CDR3 bases: TGTGCCAGCAGCAAAGCGGTCTTTCGGAGCCCTAATGAAAAACTGTTTTTT. Translation: CASSKAVFRSPNEKLFF.

The chain couples TRBV11-2 to TRBJ1-2, with no clear D. V lost 5 bases and J 4 bases, leaving 14 bases between the germline ends. The CDR3 length is 14 residues. The germline gives CDR1 SGHAT, CDR2 FQNNGV. This chain's CDR3 is CASSTYTTGYGYTF. As DNA, the CDR3 is TGTGCCAGCAGCACCTATACAACGGGCTATGGCTACACCTTC.

The genes are TRBV24-1 and TRBJ2-3; D remains unclear. The germline gives CDR1 KGHDR, CDR2 SFDVKD. The CDR3 sequence is 13 residues long. V gave up 4 bases and J gave up 8 bases, with 12 bases separating them. CDR3 in amino acids: CATSDNTLSTQYF. CDR3 DNA: TGTGCCACCAGTGACAATACCCTATCTACGCAGTATTTT.

The V call is TRBV5-1, the J call TRBJ1-1; D might be TRBD1 (5 bases). The V and J ends lost 1 base and 0 bases respectively, with 10 bases between them. Germline-derived CDR1 and CDR2 are SGHRS and YFSETQ. The CDR3 extends over 15 amino acids. This CDR3 reads CASSLWGRMNTEAFF. CDR3 bases: TGCGCCAGCAGCTTGTGGGGCAGGATGAACACTGAAGCTTTCTTT.

V gene TRBV6-1 combines with J gene TRBJ2-2; a possible D gene is TRBD2 (5 bases). The CDR3 extends over 15 amino acids. Trimming stripped 0 bases from V and 3 bases from J, with 8 bases between. Germline CDR1 MNHNS, CDR2 SASEGT. In nucleotides, the CDR3 is TGTGCCAGCAGTGAAGCTAGCGTGTACACCGGGGAGCTGTTTTTT. This translates into CASSEASVYTGELFF.

The rearrangement uses TRBV20-1 and TRBJ1-2, with 9 bases lining up with TRBD1. V lost 3 bases, J lost 8 bases, and 7 bases stayed unmatched. Germline CDR1 and CDR2: DFQATT and SNEGSKA (reference sequence). The CDR3 covers 13 residues. For the CDR3, the DNA is TGCAGTGCTAGTGGCGGGACAGGGCGCGGCTACACCTTC. This encodes CSASGGTGRGYTF.

The V gene is TRBV18, the J gene TRBJ1-1; D may be TRBD1 (6 bases). This CDR3 spans 15 amino acids. The V gene's germline CDR1 is KGHSH and CDR2 LQKENI. The V end was cut by 1 base, the J end by 5 bases, with 14 bases between. Written as DNA, the CDR3 is TGTGCCAGCTCACCACTACTGGGGGCTGGTACTGAAGCTTTCTTT. This codes for CASSPLLGAGTEAFF.

This clone was picked up a small number of times. The gene calls are TRBV6-4 and TRBJ2-2; D is uncertain. With 0 bases removed from V and 2 bases from J, the gap between germline ends came to 4 bases. There are 14 residues in the CDR3. Germline V gene lookup returns CDR1 MRHNA and CDR2 SNTAGT. CDR3 DNA sequence: TGTGCCAGCAGTGACTCGACTAACACCGGGGAGCTGTTTTTT. Translating gives CASSDSTNTGELFF.

V gene TRBV6-5 combines with J gene TRBJ1-2; 7 bases agree with TRBD1. The CDR3 extends over 15 amino acids. V gave up 6 bases and J gave up 2 bases; unmatched junction bases: 9. Germline V gene sequence: CDR1 MNHEY, CDR2 SVGAGI. CDR3 nucleotides: TGTGCCAGCAGAATCACCGGGACAGTAAACTATGGCTACACCTTC. Its protein product is CASRITGTVNYGYTF.

The chain joins TRBV7-5 to TRBJ1-2. TRBV7-5 is a pseudogene segment. CDR3 length: 16 amino acids. CDR3 coding DNA: TGTGCCAGAAGCCGACCTAGGCTTGGCCGGAACTATGGCTACACCTTC. Translated, it gives CARSRPRLGRNYGYTF.